This TCR beta chain was identified in a study of T cell responses to AZD1222 COVID-19 vaccine. Study summary: The study pooled second doses at about 4 or about 12 weeks.

TCRdb keeps only in-frame clones here, not all; method: immunoSEQ multiplex PCR. The repertoire includes 95,000 to 150,000 clones, approximately 84% of them detected once, and roughly a tenth sits in the top ten. Germline lookup yields CDR1 SGDLS and CDR2 YYNGEE. This CDR3 spans 13 amino acids. Trimming took off 0 bases at V and 7 bases at J, with 11 bases between the two ends. This sequence joins TRBV9 and TRBJ2-7; tentatively, D is TRBD2 (6 bases). The source material was peripheral blood, sampled on day 0 of AZD1222 vaccination. This receptor was identified in an adult in good health. Here the CDR3 DNA reads TGTGCCAGCAGCGTAGGGGCGGGACGGGAGCAGTACTTC. It codes for CASSVGAGREQYF.